The 8 T cell receptor beta chains below come from one sample, sequenced in a study of T cell changes during pregnancy in multiple sclerosis. Produced via immunoSEQ multiplex PCR; TCRdb's table is partial and in-frame only. The sample carries over 30,000 clones, around 91% recorded once. Here the sequenced sample was CD4+ T cells from peripheral blood mononuclear cells, taken in the second trimester of pregnancy. The source is a female donor in good health, enrolled as a control in a pregnancy study.

J is TRBJ2-5 and V is TRBV27, with 13 bases identical to TRBD2. CDR3 length: 17 amino acids. V lost 5 bases and J lost 2; bases outside the gene matches: 8. Germline CDR1 reads MNHEY; CDR2 reads SMNVEV (reference sequence). The DNA for the CDR3 is TGTGCCAGCAGTAACCTACTAGCGGGGGGGCAGCAAGAGACCCAGTACTTC. The encoded protein is CASSNLLAGGQQETQYF.

This chain uses TRBV7-9 with TRBJ1-1, with no clear D. The V end lost 1 base, the J end lost 6 bases, and 12 bases lay between the germline ends. The germline gives CDR1 SEHNR, CDR2 FQNEAQ (reference sequence). CDR3 length equals 14 residues. CDR3 residues: CASSLGLSAAEAFF. CDR3 nucleotide sequence: TGTGCCAGCAGCTTAGGGCTATCAGCGGCTGAAGCTTTCTTT.

V is TRBV7-3 and J is TRBJ1-4; 7 bases line up with TRBD1. Germline CDR1 reads SGHTA; CDR2 reads FQGTGA. The V segment lost 3 bases and the J segment 8 bases; nucleotides outside the gene matches: 3. The CDR3 runs to 13 residues. The CDR3 sequence is CASSLTGSEKLFF. Written as DNA, the CDR3 is TGTGCCAGCAGCTTGACAGGGAGCGAAAAACTGTTTTTT. Combining the CDR3 with reference TRBV7-3 and TRBJ1-4 gives the whole variable domain GAGVSQTPSNKVTEKGKYVELRCDPISGHTALYWYRQSLGQGPEFLIYFQGTGAADDSGLPNDRFFAVRPEGSVSTLKIQRTERGDSAVYLCASSLTGSEKLFFGSGTQLSVL.

The chain links TRBV10-3 to TRBJ2-3; D unresolved. This CDR3 has 14 residues. Germline assignment: CDR1 ENHRY and CDR2 SYGVKD. Trimming stripped 4 bases from V and 3 bases from J, with 11 bases between. CDR3 amino acids: CAISAGRVTDTQYF. The CDR3 nucleotides read TGTGCCATCAGTGCAGGCAGAGTAACAGATACGCAGTATTTT.

The chain is built from TRBV28 and TRBJ1-6; TRBD1 matches at 10 bases. The CDR3 extends over 16 amino acids. Germline CDR1 MDHEN, CDR2 SYDVKM. Trimming took 2 bases from V and 6 from J; bases not matched to a gene: 4. The CDR3 DNA is TGTGCCAGCAGTTTACCGACAGGGGGCCTTAATTCACCCCTCCACTTT. Its protein is CASSLPTGGLNSPLHF.

The sample holds one count of this clone. The rearrangement links TRBV11-2 to TRBJ2-3; 7 nucleotides match TRBD1. The CDR3 loop spans 12 amino acids. Per germline, CDR1 SGHAT and CDR2 FQNNGV. After removal of 5 bases from V and 6 bases from J, the junction contained 2 bases not matched to a gene. CDR3 protein: CASSPQGDTQYF. CDR3 nucleotides: TGTGCCAGCAGCCCACAGGGGGATACGCAGTATTTT.

This clone was observed a few times. J is TRBJ1-5 and V is TRBV7-9; TRBD1 matches 7 bases. The CDR3 sequence is 14 residues long. Per germline, CDR1 SEHNR and CDR2 FQNEAQ (reference sequence). Losses at the gene ends were 5 bases for V and 4 bases for J; bases not matched to a gene: 5. The CDR3 sequence is CASSRDSANQPQHF. The DNA for the CDR3 is TGTGCCAGCAGCCGGGACAGCGCTAATCAGCCCCAGCATTTT. Drawing the rest from reference TRBV7-9 and TRBJ1-5, the complete variable domain is DTGVSQNPRHKITKRGQNVTFRCDPISEHNRLYWYRQTLGQGPEFLTYFQNEAQLEKSRLLSDRFSAERPKGSFSTLEIQRTEQGDSAMYLCASSRDSANQPQHFGDGTRLSIL.

The chain employs TRBV5-1 and TRBJ1-1, with 7 bases aligning to TRBD1. V dropped 5 bases and J dropped 8; count of bases not matched to a gene: 6. Germline V gene data show CDR1 as SGHRS and CDR2 as YFSETQ. The CDR3 is 12 amino acids. The CDR3 nucleotides are TGCGCCAGCAGTGAGAGACAGGGAGAAGCTTTCTTT. Translating gives CASSERQGEAFF.